The rows below give T cell receptor beta chains drawn from one sample of a study of Ad26.COV2.S vaccination and SARS-CoV-2 variants. Clones were sequenced by immunoSEQ multiplex PCR, and TCRdb holds only the in-frame ones, with some missing. The profile shows hundreds of thousands of clones, approximately 90% of them singletons. Sequenced material: peripheral blood, taken in a trial of Ad26.COV2.S vaccine versus placebo. Source of these receptors: a person between 18 and 65 years old who received the Ad26.COV2.S COVID-19 vaccine or a placebo. Both conserved end residues are part of each CDR3.

j_gene: TRBJ1-2; v_gene: TRBV5-1; CDR3aa: CASSLSTGIDYGYTF
j_gene: TRBJ2-3; v_gene: TRBV6-2/TRBV6-3; CDR3aa: CASSYRLTSTDTQYF
j_gene: TRBJ2-1; v_gene: TRBV6-2/TRBV6-3; CDR3aa: CASSPRRYNEQFF
j_gene: TRBJ1-1; v_gene: TRBV5-1; CDR3aa: CASSLDGGAMNTEAFF
j_gene: TRBJ1-3; v_gene: TRBV7-9; CDR3aa: CASSKTVFSGNTIYF
j_gene: TRBJ1-6; v_gene: TRBV20-1; CDR3aa: CSASLTGYNSPLHF
j_gene: TRBJ2-1; v_gene: TRBV19; CDR3aa: CASSMVVFNEQFF
j_gene: TRBJ2-5; v_gene: TRBV29-1; CDR3aa: CSVRLSGFQETQYF
j_gene: TRBJ2-5; v_gene: TRBV5-4; CDR3aa: CASRDGPQETQYF
j_gene: TRBJ2-5; v_gene: TRBV2; CDR3aa: CASSQQETQYF
j_gene: TRBJ2-5; v_gene: TRBV18; CDR3aa: CASSPTGQETQYF
j_gene: TRBJ2-2; v_gene: TRBV13; CDR3aa: CASISRATGNTGELFF
j_gene: TRBJ2-1; v_gene: TRBV5-4; CDR3aa: CASSSEQGRGSSYNEQFF
j_gene: TRBJ2-7; v_gene: TRBV15; CDR3aa: CATSRDIRDEQYF
j_gene: TRBJ1-3; v_gene: TRBV5-6; CDR3aa: CASSLVQGTGNTIYF
j_gene: TRBJ2-2; v_gene: TRBV5-6; CDR3aa: CASSLETGLNTGELFF
j_gene: TRBJ2-2; v_gene: TRBV28; CDR3aa: CASINRVEMSGELFF
j_gene: TRBJ2-2; v_gene: TRBV15; CDR3aa: CATSSGLNTGELFF
j_gene: TRBJ2-7; v_gene: TRBV6-2/TRBV6-3; CDR3aa: CASSYGGGYYEQYF
j_gene: TRBJ1-1; v_gene: TRBV29-1; CDR3aa: CSVEGKNTEAFF
j_gene: TRBJ1-5; v_gene: TRBV19; CDR3aa: CASSIPGDSNQPQHF
j_gene: TRBJ2-3; v_gene: TRBV5-6; CDR3aa: CASSGGLAASTDTQYF
j_gene: TRBJ2-1; v_gene: TRBV5-8; CDR3aa: CASSRTGGFFDEQFF
j_gene: TRBJ2-3; v_gene: TRBV7-8; CDR3aa: CASSSSAGMGDTQYF
j_gene: TRBJ1-6; v_gene: TRBV2; CDR3aa: CASRAGHPNSPLHF